This T cell receptor beta chain appears in the sequencing data of a study of beta chain features in type 1 diabetes. Across the whole study: Sorted cells, around 100 million in number, were examined across all samples. Study findings and constraints: A cDNA-based sequencing approach could over-represent cells with high TCR expression. Patients showed naive, central memory and Treg TCRB repertoires that appeared more similar than those of healthy donors. Within each of all four CD4+ subsets, Type 1 diabetes patients had TCRB CDR3s that were moderately but significantly shorter.

The CDR3 runs 16 residues. Unmatched junction bases numbered 11, after V lost 6 bases and J lost 4 bases. Germline CDR1 is SGHAT and CDR2 is FQNNGV. All of the isolated RNA was reverse transcribed, so expressed TCRB transcripts were sequenced. Repertoires were generated with immunoSEQ multiplex PCR, while TCRdb's copy carries only in-frame clones and drops some. This sample has tens of thousands of clones, with 50% found just once. This clone turned up a few times. Antigen: not known. Sequencing was done on a sample of stem cell memory CD4+ T cells from blood. V gene TRBV11-2 combines with J gene TRBJ2-1, with 8 bases lining up with TRBD2. This sequence originates from a woman in her thirties in good health. CDR3 bases: TGTGCCAGCAGAAGTTTCGGGACTAGAGAGTACAATGAGCAGTTCTTC. Protein product: CASRSFGTREYNEQFF. The entire variable domain, with the rest obtained from reference TRBV11-2 and TRBJ2-1, is as follows: EAGVAQSPRYKIIEKRQSVAFWCNPISGHATLYWYQQILGQGPKLLIQFQNNGVVDDSQLPKDRFSAERLKGVDSTLKIQPAKLEDSAVYLCASRSFGTREYNEQFFGPGTRLTVL.